This TCR beta chain was identified during a study of shared clonotypes between healthy human individuals. Generated by immunoSEQ multiplex PCR, the TCRdb table keeps only in-frame clones and is missing some. The sample holds over 1.4 million clones, roughly 96% seen once. There are 15 residues in the CDR3. Germline V lookup: CDR1 MGHDK, CDR2 SYGVNS. V shed 8 bases, J shed 4 bases, and the junction held 13 bases outside the gene matches. This TCR was recovered from a man aged 30 to 45 in good health. Sequenced material: naive CD4+ T cells sorted from blood. Noted subset: CD45RA+ positively selected. The gene calls are TRBV25-1 and TRBJ2-7; 8 bases are a match to TRBD2. This CDR3 reads CASRGTGAGGYEQYF. In nucleotides, the CDR3 is TGTGCCAGCCGTGGAACGGGGGCGGGAGGTTACGAGCAGTACTTC.